This T cell receptor (beta chain) was recovered during a study of shared clonotypes between healthy human individuals. The CDR3 is 15 amino acids. Germline V gene lookup returns CDR1 SGDLS and CDR2 YYNGEE. The ends were cut back, 0 bases at V and 3 bases at J, with 12 bases in the middle. Worth noting for this clone: Its antigen is unknown.

Study conclusions and caveats: Clonotype sharing among donors was expected to depend on sequencing depth.

CD4+ cells were split into CD45RA+ naive and CD45RA-negative memory subsets. Researchers divided each subset's genomic DNA evenly across several immunoSEQ plates. Source study methods: Junction-only sequences without quality scores came from ImmunoSEQ, so filtering differed. Assay used: immunoSEQ multiplex PCR; TCRdb lists only in-frame clones, some missing. The V and J calls and clone size come from that table; D and trimming were worked out from the DNA. This table has 1,400,000 or so clones, approximately 98.5% appearing once. This clonotype was sampled from a young man in good health. The sequenced sample consisted of naive CD4+ T cells sorted from blood. Subset meaning: CD45RA+ positively selected. This chain links TRBV9 with TRBJ1-2; no reliable D call. The CDR3 protein is CASSVDVETDYGYTF. The CDR3 DNA follows: TGTGCCAGCAGCGTAGACGTGGAAACGGACTATGGCTACACCTTC.